Below, one T cell receptor beta chain is given with its context. This specimen comes from a study of technical replicates of blood from a few donors. The germline V gene encodes CDR1 SEHNR and CDR2 FQNEAQ (reference sequence). V was pared by 3 bases and J by 8 bases, with 2 bases of the junction left unmatched. The CDR3 runs 14 residues. Generated by immunoSEQ multiplex PCR, the TCRdb table keeps only in-frame clones and is missing some. This sample has around 12,000 clones; 90% to 95% occur once, and the top ten carry 7.6%. The chain uses TRBV7-9 and TRBJ2-1; 12 nucleotides align to TRBD2. The TCR comes from a human donor in good health. The specimen was PBMCs. CDR3 nucleotides: TGTGCCAGCAGCTTGACTAGCGGGAGTTATGAGCAGTTCTTC. This encodes CASSLTSGSYEQFF.